The rows below give T cell receptor beta chains drawn from one sample of a study of blood T cell repertoires in COVID-19. TCRdb's table, derived via immunoSEQ multiplex PCR, lists solely in-frame clones and lacks some. The sample lists 650,000 to 800,000 clones; approximately 90% were seen once. Specimen: peripheral blood. These TCRs come from a woman aged 18-30 years with acute or convalescent COVID-19. Both conserved end residues are part of each CDR3. D genes are given only for firm matches. Expanded clones get a size class; other rows say once, few or many, or leave the size out.

V	size	J	D	CDR3	DNA
TRBV5-6	.	TRBJ2-5	.	CASSLAGSGETQYF	TGTGCCAGCAGCTTGGCCGGGTCCGGGGAGACCCAGTACTTC
TRBV7-9	once	TRBJ1-1	TRBD1	CASSPDRGPRTEAFF	TGTGCCAGCAGCCCGGACAGGGGACCGAGAACTGAAGCTTTCTTT
TRBV29-1	.	TRBJ2-1	.	CSVGLYNNEQFF	TGCAGCGTTGGACTTTACAACAATGAGCAGTTCTTC
TRBV5-1	.	TRBJ2-7	.	CASSLESPRTYEQYF	TGCGCCAGCAGCTTGGAGTCCCCCAGGACCTACGAGCAGTACTTC
TRBV11-2	.	TRBJ2-7	.	CASSLAREQYF	TGTGCCAGCAGCTTAGCCCGCGAGCAGTACTTC
TRBV11-2	.	TRBJ1-3	.	CASSLGFRRGFTDGNTIYF	TGTGCCAGCAGCTTAGGGTTTCGAAGGGGGTTTACGGATGGAAACACCATATATTTT
TRBV6-4	.	TRBJ2-3	TRBD1	CASSDRTGGTDTQYF	TGTGCCAGCAGTGATAGGACAGGGGGCACAGATACGCAGTATTTT
TRBV19	.	TRBJ1-4	.	CASSIFANEKLFF	TGTGCCAGTAGTATTTTTGCGAATGAAAAACTGTTTTTT
TRBV5-1	.	TRBJ2-3	.	CASSFRGTTATDTQYF	TGCGCCAGCAGCTTTCGGGGTACCACAGCCACAGATACGCAGTATTTT
TRBV7-8	.	TRBJ2-2	TRBD1	CASSPDRGSGGELFF	TGTGCCAGCAGCCCGGACAGGGGAAGTGGCGGGGAGCTGTTTTTT
TRBV5-1	.	TRBJ2-2	.	CASSLSQAGKTGELFF	TGCGCCAGCAGCTTGAGTCAGGCGGGAAAGACCGGGGAGCTGTTTTTT
TRBV28	.	TRBJ1-1	.	CASSFTRVGTEAFF	TGTGCCAGCAGTTTTACGAGGGTCGGTACTGAAGCTTTCTTT
TRBV3-1/TRBV3-2	.	TRBJ1-2	.	CASSLQGSLGGYTF	TGTGCCAGCAGCTTACAGGGCAGTCTCGGTGGCTACACCTTC
TRBV2	.	TRBJ1-3	TRBD1	CASRNRQGAGNTIYF	TGTGCCAGCAGGAACCGCCAGGGGGCTGGAAACACCATATATTTT
TRBV7-2	.	TRBJ1-2	TRBD1	CASSPRQGDYGYTF	TGTGCCAGCAGCCCAAGACAGGGGGACTATGGCTACACCTTC
TRBV5-6	.	TRBJ1-4	TRBD1	CASSGTGQPPEKLFF	TGTGCCAGCAGCGGAACGGGACAGCCGCCTGAAAAACTGTTTTTT
TRBV9	.	TRBJ1-1	.	CASSVGLAVNTEAFF	TGTGCCAGCAGCGTAGGGTTAGCTGTGAACACTGAAGCTTTCTTT
TRBV9	once	TRBJ1-1	.	CASSKMRWDSTGGGTEAFF	TGTGCCAGCAGTAAAATGAGGTGGGACTCAACTGGGGGTGGCACTGAAGCTTTCTTT
TRBV9	.	TRBJ2-3	TRBD2	CASSVSLAGGATDTQYF	TGTGCCAGCAGCGTGTCACTCGCGGGGGGCGCGACAGATACGCAGTATTTT
TRBV6-1	.	TRBJ2-3	.	CASSELPGGQEADTQYF	TGTGCCAGCAGTGAACTTCCGGGGGGACAGGAGGCAGATACGCAGTATTTT
TRBV19	.	TRBJ1-4	TRBD1	CASTRTGTGREKLFF	TGTGCCAGTACCCGCACCGGGACAGGGCGTGAAAAACTGTTTTTT
TRBV5-1	.	TRBJ2-2	.	CASKGPTLNTGELFF	TGCGCCAGCAAGGGGCCGACACTTAACACCGGGGAGCTGTTTTTT